The clone carrying this TCR beta chain has a single count. The data are from a study of blood T cell repertoires in COVID-19. Across the whole study: The United States, Italy and Spain supplied acute and convalescent COVID-19 samples. T cells, B-cell-depleted T cells, or PBMCs provided the cDNA or gDNA that served as material.

Per the original methods: Amplification with reference gene primers provided the estimates of nucleated cell counts. Libraries were prepared by immunoSEQ multiplex PCR; TCRdb keeps only in-frame clonotypes and omits some of them. That table is the source of V, J and clone size, and D and trimming were worked out from the DNA. The repertoire consists of 100,000 to 130,000 clones, with over 75% occurring once and the leading ten covering 2.4%. This CDR3 is built from 18 residues. Germline V CDR1 and CDR2: SGDLS, YYNGEE. V trimming: 2 bases; J trimming: 0 bases; junction bases outside the gene matches: 10.

Sequencing was performed on peripheral blood. The chain couples TRBV9 to TRBJ2-3, with 9 positions matching TRBD2. The sequence was collected from a human donor in a cohort sampled during active COVID-19. For the CDR3, the DNA is TGTGCCAGCAGCGTGTGGAGCGGGGGGTTTTCTAGCACAGATACGCAGTATTTT. It codes for CASSVWSGGFSSTDTQYF.